Presented here are 31 T cell receptor beta chains from one specimen sequenced in a study of blood T cell repertoires in COVID-19 (dated by TCRdb to between 2020 and 2021). Receptor libraries were prepared by the immunoSEQ multiplex PCR assay. Not all clones reach the TCRdb copy of this immuneACCESS table, which keeps in-frame sequences only. Checked studies attribute under half of the gap to unresolved V genes and leave the rest unexplained. Present in this sample are approximately 190,000 clones, about 86% of which were seen just once. The ten biggest clones cover roughly 14% of the sample. Sequenced: peripheral blood. The receptors derive from a man aged 25 to 40 with active or convalescent COVID-19.

The chain is built from TRBV7-9 and TRBJ1-6; a possible D gene is TRBD1 (6 bases). The CDR3 spans 17 residues. Germline loops: CDR1 SEHNR, CDR2 FQNEAQ (reference sequence). Trimming left V 5 bases short and J 2 bases short, with 16 bases between. CDR3 residues: CASSPAGGATYNSPLHF. In DNA form, the CDR3 reads TGTGCCAGCAGCCCGGCCGGGGGGGCTACCTATAATTCACCCCTCCACTTT.

This rearrangement joins TRBV6-2 or TRBV6-3 to TRBJ2-1; weak D call: TRBD1 (6 bases). Germline CDR1 and CDR2: MNHEY and SVGEGT. The germline V and J ends were trimmed by 2 bases and 0 bases, with 11 bases remaining between them. The CDR3 totals 16 residues. CDR3 sequence: CASSYVRGTSYNEQFF. The CDR3 DNA reads as TGTGCCAGCAGTTACGTCAGGGGAACCTCCTACAATGAGCAGTTCTTC.

CDR3: CASSTTTDSTDTQYF. The CDR3 DNA is TGTGCCAGCAGCACCACGACAGATTCCACAGATACGCAGTATTTT. The rearrangement links TRBV21-1 to TRBJ2-3; the DNA was not compared with TRBD1, the D call given in the table. TRBV21-1 is a documented pseudogene. The CDR3 consists of 15 residues.

In this sample, this clone turned up a few times. The gene calls are TRBV19 and TRBJ2-7; 8 bases match TRBD1. The V gene's germline CDR1 is LNHDA and CDR2 SQIVND (reference sequence). The CDR3 contains 14 residues. V shed 7 bases, J shed 6 bases, and the junction held 11 bases outside the gene matches. For the CDR3, the DNA is TGTGCCAGTACCACCGGACAGGGAGCACTCGAGCAGTACTTC. Its protein is CASTTGQGALEQYF. The variable domain in full, completed from reference TRBV19 and TRBJ2-7, reads DGGITQSPKYLFRKEGQNVTLSCEQNLNHDAMYWYRQDPGQGLRLIYYSQIVNDFQKGDIAEGYSVSREKKESFPLTVTSAQKNPTAFYLCASTTGQGALEQYFGPGTRLTVT.

The J gene is TRBJ2-6, the V gene TRBV15; no reliable D call. CDR1 is LNHNV and CDR2 is YYDKDF in the germline V gene (reference sequence). The CDR3 spans 18 residues. Trimming cost V 0 bases and J 0 bases, with 12 bases left between them. CDR3 DNA sequence: TGTGCCACCAGCAGAGATGCCGGGTTGAGCTCTGGGGCCAACGTCCTGACTTTC. This encodes CATSRDAGLSSGANVLTF.

This clone was detected only once. This chain joins TRBV18 and TRBJ2-2; a possible D gene is TRBD2 (6 bases). Trimming took off 3 bases at V and 1 base at J, with 9 bases between the two ends. CDR1 is KGHSH and CDR2 is LQKENI in the germline V gene. The CDR3 consists of 15 residues. The CDR3 spells CASSPPGRNTGELFF. For the CDR3, the DNA is TGTGCCAGCTCACCCCCCGGGAGGAACACCGGGGAGCTGTTTTTT.

The chain is built from TRBV4-1 and TRBJ2-2, with a tentative D call TRBD2 (6 bases). Trimming took 1 base from V and 4 from J, leaving 13 bases between them. Germline V lookup: CDR1 MGHRA, CDR2 YSYEKL. The CDR3 totals 16 residues. CDR3 amino acids: CASSQANGGLTGELFF. The CDR3 bases are TGCGCCAGCAGCCAAGCCAATGGGGGACTCACCGGGGAGCTGTTTTTT.

The chain is built from TRBV5-1 and TRBJ2-2, with 10 bases matching TRBD1. The CDR3 consists of 17 residues. J was trimmed by 1 base and V by 4 bases; bases with no gene match: 7. From germline, CDR1 is SGHRS and CDR2 YFSETQ. The CDR3 spells CASSAAWTGGNTGELFF. The CDR3 DNA reads TGCGCCAGCAGCGCCGCGTGGACAGGGGGGAACACCGGGGAGCTGTTTTTT.

The chain couples TRBV18 to TRBJ2-7; 9 nucleotides line up with TRBD1. This CDR3 contains 16 residues. Trimming took 3 bases from V and 0 from J; bases not matched to a gene: 6. CDR1 is KGHSH and CDR2 is LQKENI in the germline V gene. The CDR3 is CASSPGTGMGSYEQYF. CDR3 in DNA: TGTGCCAGCTCACCGGGGACAGGGATGGGCTCCTACGAGCAGTACTTC.

The genes are TRBV19 and TRBJ1-4, with D uncertain. Trimming removed 4 bases at V and 0 bases at J, with 12 bases between. This CDR3 spans 16 amino acids. Germline V gene sequence: CDR1 LNHDA, CDR2 SQIVND (reference sequence). CDR3 residues: CASSRKRSATNEKLFF. For the CDR3, the DNA is TGTGCCAGTAGTAGGAAAAGAAGCGCAACTAATGAAAAACTGTTTTTT. Drawing the rest from reference TRBV19 and TRBJ1-4, the complete variable domain is DGGITQSPKYLFRKEGQNVTLSCEQNLNHDAMYWYRQDPGQGLRLIYYSQIVNDFQKGDIAEGYSVSREKKESFPLTVTSAQKNPTAFYLCASSRKRSATNEKLFFGSGTQLSVL.

This clone was seen only once. The chain uses TRBV11-2 and TRBJ1-5; tentatively, D is TRBD1 (5 bases). Trimming cost V 4 bases and J 4 bases, with 11 bases left between them. CDR3 length: 14 residues. Germline CDR1 and CDR2: SGHAT and FQNNGV. The CDR3 here is CASSSTGANQPQHF. CDR3 DNA sequence: TGTGCCAGCAGCTCCACAGGCGCTAATCAGCCCCAGCATTTT.

The rearrangement uses TRBV5-1 and TRBJ1-6; 10 bases map to TRBD1. This CDR3 region has 16 residues. Trimming at V came to 5 bases and at J to 3 bases, leaving 5 bases not matched to a gene. Germline CDR1 is SGHRS and CDR2 is YFSETQ. The CDR3 DNA is TGCGCCAGCAGGGCCGGGACAGGGGTCTATAATTCACCCCTCCACTTT. Translated: CASRAGTGVYNSPLHF.

The J gene is TRBJ1-1, the V gene TRBV6-5; TRBD1 might be the D (6 bases). CDR1 and CDR2 from the germline V gene are MNHEY and SVGAGI. This CDR3 contains 15 residues. Trimming took off 5 bases at V and 4 bases at J, with 17 bases between the two ends. The CDR3 sequence: CASSREQGWGTEAFF. DNA of the CDR3: TGTGCCAGCAGTAGGGAACAGGGCTGGGGCACTGAAGCTTTCTTT.

This rearrangement joins TRBV5-8 to TRBJ1-1; 10 nucleotides line up with TRBD1. Germline V gene data show CDR1 as SGHTS and CDR2 as YDEGEE. The junction had 9 bases not matched to a gene; V was cut back by 3 bases and J by 4 bases. This CDR3 has 16 amino acids. CDR3 nucleotide sequence: TGTGCCAGCAGCTATACCGGGACAGGGGCAGGCACTGAAGCTTTCTTT. Translated: CASSYTGTGAGTEAFF. Using reference TRBV5-8 and TRBJ1-1 for the parts outside the CDR3, the full variable domain is EAGVTQSPTHLIKTRGQQATLRCSPISGHTSVYWYQQALGLGLQFLLWYDEGEERNRGNFPPRFSGRQFPNYSSELNVNALELEDSALYLCASSYTGTGAGTEAFFGQGTRLTVV.

The chain recombines TRBV2 with TRBJ2-1; the match to TRBD2 covers 13 bases. Germline values: CDR1 SNHLY, CDR2 FYNNEI. The CDR3 runs to 14 residues. V shed 6 bases, J shed 8 bases, and the junction held 4 bases outside the gene matches. This CDR3 reads CASRGLAGAYEQFF. Here the CDR3 DNA reads TGTGCCAGCAGAGGACTAGCGGGAGCGTATGAGCAGTTCTTC.

This clone appeared once. This sequence joins TRBV10-2 and TRBJ1-1; tentative D call: TRBD1 (5 bases). The CDR3 consists of 12 residues. Germline values: CDR1 WSHSY, CDR2 SAAADI. V was pared by 3 bases and J by 12 bases, with 14 bases between. CDR3 in amino acids: CASSEQATATFF. As DNA, the CDR3 is TGCGCCAGCAGTGAACAGGCGACCGCGACTTTCTTT.

The CDR3 region is CAWGLGSGRGLGNTIYF. The CDR3 region has the DNA TGTGCCTGGGGTCTCGGATCGGGCAGGGGGCTCGGAAACACCATATATTTT. J is TRBJ1-3 and V is TRBV30; TRBD1 aligns across 8 bases. V was clipped by 5 bases and J by 4 bases; unmatched bases: 16. Per the germline V gene, CDR1 is GTSNPN and CDR2 is SVGIG (reference sequence). This CDR3 contains 17 residues.

The CDR3 region is CASSPGLAGENEQFF. Written as DNA, the CDR3 is TGCGCCAGCAGCCCCGGACTAGCTGGAGAGAATGAGCAGTTCTTC. The chain couples TRBV4-1 to TRBJ2-1, with 8 bases that match TRBD2. The germline CDR1 and CDR2 sequences are MGHRA and YSYEKL. The CDR3 length is 15 residues. The junction had 9 bases not matched to a gene; V was cut back by 4 bases and J by 7 bases.

This clone has a single count. The chain joins TRBV6-5 to TRBJ1-2, with 8 bases lining up with TRBD1. The CDR3 covers 13 residues. CDR1 MNHEY and CDR2 SVGAGI come from the germline V gene. V shed 6 bases, J shed 6 bases, and the junction held 6 bases outside the gene matches. The CDR3 DNA reads TGTGCCAGCAGAGAGACAGGGGTGAATGGCTACACCTTC. Its protein product is CASRETGVNGYTF.

The V gene is TRBV6-5, the J gene TRBJ2-6; TRBD2 is a possible D gene (6 bases). The length of the CDR3 is 14 residues. CDR1 is MNHEY, CDR2 SVGAGI, per germline. V lost 6 bases, J lost 6 bases, and 12 bases lay in between. The CDR3 DNA reads as TGTGCCAGCAGCAGGGACTTCGAGGCCAACGTCCTGACTTTC. Translated, it gives CASSRDFEANVLTF.

This clone was found once. This rearrangement joins TRBV5-3 to TRBJ1-4, with 10 bases that match TRBD1. Being an ORF, TRBV5-3 has a function that is uncertain. This CDR3 region has 18 residues. J gave up 3 bases and V 0 bases, and 8 bases lay outside the gene matches. This chain's CDR3 is CARSLGDRGKAANEKLFF. The CDR3 region has the DNA TGTGCCAGAAGCTTGGGGGACAGGGGTAAAGCAGCTAATGAAAAACTGTTTTTT.

This chain uses TRBV5-1 with TRBJ2-1; TRBD1 aligns across 7 bases. With 0 bases clipped from V and 4 bases from J, the junction kept 7 bases outside the gene matches. CDR1 is SGHRS and CDR2 is YFSETQ in the germline V gene. The CDR3 is made up of 16 amino acids. The DNA for the CDR3 is TGCGCCAGCAGCTTGGAACAGGGGCCTCTTTACAATGAGCAGTTCTTC. Protein product: CASSLEQGPLYNEQFF.

J is TRBJ1-4 and V is TRBV2, with D perhaps matching TRBD1 (5 bases). The CDR3 runs 15 residues. Germline CDR1 reads SNHLY; CDR2 reads FYNNEI. V dropped 0 bases and J dropped 8 bases, with 13 bases sitting between them. CDR3 sequence: CASSEAWQGGEKLFF. CDR3 nucleotide sequence: TGTGCCAGCAGTGAAGCTTGGCAGGGTGGGGAAAAACTGTTTTTT.

The genes are TRBV28 and TRBJ1-3, with 8 bases fitting TRBD1. Trimming cost V 7 bases and J 5 bases; bases outside gene matches: 4. There are 13 residues in the CDR3. The germline V gene encodes CDR1 MDHEN and CDR2 SYDVKM. CDR3 in amino acids: CASNDRGRNTIYF. DNA for the CDR3: TGTGCCAGCAATGACAGGGGACGAAACACCATATATTTT.

This clone showed up just a few times. V is TRBV5-6 and J is TRBJ2-7, with D perhaps TRBD1 (6 bases). V lost 5 bases to trimming and J lost 1 base, with 13 bases between them. The CDR3 is 14 amino acids. Germline CDR1 reads SGHDT; CDR2 reads YYEEEE. DNA of the CDR3: TGTGCCAGCAGGACCGGGACACTATCCTACGAGCAGTACTTC. Encoded protein: CASRTGTLSYEQYF.

The chain combines TRBV19 with TRBJ1-1; TRBD1 matches at 10 bases. V gave up 5 bases and J gave up 5 bases; unmatched junction bases: 8. The CDR3 has 15 amino acids. CDR1 and CDR2 from the germline V gene are LNHDA and SQIVND (reference sequence). CDR3: CASSVQTGGNTEAFF. The CDR3 DNA follows: TGTGCCAGTAGTGTCCAGACAGGGGGCAATACTGAAGCTTTCTTT.

The chain links TRBV2 to TRBJ1-3; 7 bases are a match to TRBD1. CDR1 is SNHLY, CDR2 FYNNEI, per germline. CDR3 length: 14 residues. CDR3 nucleotides: TGTGCTACGAGGCAGGGGGTGGCTGGAAACACCATATATTTT. It translates to CATRQGVAGNTIYF.

The CDR3, as DNA: TGTGCCAGCAGTGAGGTTTCGGTGAACACTGAAGCTTTCTTT. The encoded protein is CASSEVSVNTEAFF. This chain joins TRBV2 and TRBJ1-1, with no clear D. The CDR3 consists of 14 residues. Trimming stripped 3 bases from V and 0 bases from J, with 8 bases between. CDR1 and CDR2 from the germline V gene are SNHLY and FYNNEI.

The chain employs TRBV7-2 and TRBJ2-1; possibly TRBD1 for D (5 bases). V was trimmed by 5 bases and J by 7 bases, leaving 12 bases between them. The CDR3 extends over 13 amino acids. CDR1 SGHTA and CDR2 FQGNSA come from the germline V gene. The CDR3 bases are TGTGCCAGCAGCCCGACAGCTAGTAATGAGCAGTTCTTC. It encodes CASSPTASNEQFF.

This clone was counted once. The V and J genes are TRBV12-2 and TRBJ1-6; whether TRBD1, the table's D call, matches the DNA was not checked. TRBV12-2 is a documented pseudogene. This CDR3 spans 16 amino acids. CDR3 sequence reads: CASRIAAGRVNSPLHF. In nucleotides, the CDR3 is TGTGCAAGTCGCATTGCGGCAGGGCGAGTAAATTCACCCCTCCACTTT.

The chain links TRBV7-3 to TRBJ1-1; no clear D gene. The CDR3 runs 13 residues. V lost 1 base and J lost 2, with 5 bases in between. Per the germline V gene, CDR1 is SGHTA and CDR2 is FQGTGA. The CDR3 region has the DNA TGTGCCAGCAGCTTAAGAGGCAACACTGAAGCTTTCTTT. Residues: CASSLRGNTEAFF.